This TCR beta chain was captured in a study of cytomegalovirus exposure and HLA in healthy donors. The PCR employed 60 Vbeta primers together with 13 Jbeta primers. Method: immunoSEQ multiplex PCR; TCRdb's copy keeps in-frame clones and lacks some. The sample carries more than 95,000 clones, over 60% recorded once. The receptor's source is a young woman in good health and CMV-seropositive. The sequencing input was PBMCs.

The CDR3 sequence: CASSPQTLTGDEKLFF. CDR3 sequence (DNA): TGTGCCAGCTCACCTCAGACGCTGACAGGGGATGAAAAACTGTTTTTT. The chain links TRBV18 to TRBJ1-4; the match to TRBD1 covers 8 bases. This CDR3 is 16 amino acids long. The germline V gene has CDR1 KGHSH and CDR2 LQKENI. Germline trimming cut 3 bases from V and 6 bases from J; bases unmatched to any gene: 9.